One and the same sample provided the 15 T cell receptor beta chains below, sequenced in a study of cytomegalovirus exposure and HLA in healthy donors. Sequencing was performed with immunoSEQ multiplex PCR; in TCRdb, only in-frame clones are kept and a portion is missing. The profile shows 140,000 to 150,000 clones, 85% to 95% of them singletons. The sequencing input was PBMCs. The origin of the receptors is a young man in good health and CMV-seropositive.

The chain links TRBV6-6 to TRBJ2-1; D may be TRBD2 (5 bases). From germline, CDR1 is MNHNY and CDR2 SVGAGI (reference sequence). V was pared by 5 bases and J by 3 bases, with 5 bases between. The length of the CDR3 is 12 residues. The DNA of the CDR3 is TGTGCCAGCAGTCGGGACTACAATGAGCAGTTCTTC. This encodes CASSRDYNEQFF.

This chain links TRBV9 with TRBJ1-2; weak D call: TRBD1 (5 bases). The ends were cut back, 0 bases at V and 4 bases at J, with 13 bases in the middle. The CDR3 runs 15 residues. The germline gives CDR1 SGDLS, CDR2 YYNGEE. CDR3 in amino acids: CASSVGGGESYGYTF. Here the CDR3 DNA reads TGTGCCAGCAGCGTAGGGGGAGGGGAATCCTATGGCTACACCTTC.

The chain links TRBV15 to TRBJ2-5; D ambiguous. CDR1 is LNHNV, CDR2 YYDKDF, per germline (reference sequence). The CDR3 covers 14 residues. Deletions cut 0 bases from V and 5 bases from J, with 10 bases between. The CDR3 nucleotides are TGTGCCACCAGCAGAGATCCCGGAGCGGAGACCCAGTACTTC. Translated: CATSRDPGAETQYF. The full variable domain, with the rest looked up from reference TRBV15 and TRBJ2-5, is DAMVIQNPRYQVTQFGKPVTLSCSQTLNHNVMYWYQQKSSQAPKLLFHYYDKDFNNEADTPDNFQSRRPNTSFCFLDIRSPGLGDTAMYLCATSRDPGAETQYFGPGTRLLVL.

V usage is TRBV5-1 and J usage is TRBJ1-5; D call uncertain. Per germline, CDR1 SGHRS and CDR2 YFSETQ. The germline V and J ends were trimmed by 3 bases and 5 bases, with 12 bases remaining between them. This CDR3 spans 14 amino acids. CDR3 nucleotide sequence: TGCGCCAGCAGCTCTCGGGGAAGGGATCAGCCCCAGCATTTT. This gives the protein CASSSRGRDQPQHF.

V usage is TRBV14 and J usage is TRBJ2-2; D is ambiguous. The germline CDR1 and CDR2 sequences are SGHDN and FVKESK. CDR3 length equals 15 residues. The V end lost 0 bases, the J end lost 3 bases, and 8 bases lay between the germline ends. CDR3 bases: TGTGCCAGCAGCCAAGATTACGGAGACACCGGGGAGCTGTTTTTT. This translates into CASSQDYGDTGELFF.

This rearrangement joins TRBV14 to TRBJ2-5; the D is unclear. The CDR3 extends over 11 amino acids. The germline V gene has CDR1 SGHDN and CDR2 FVKESK. The V and J ends lost 2 bases and 5 bases respectively, with 3 bases between them. Here the CDR3 reads CASSQRETQYF. As DNA, the CDR3 is TGTGCCAGCAGCCAACGGGAGACCCAGTACTTC.

The CDR3 DNA is TGTGCCAGCAGTTCCGGGACTAGCTGGGCTGAGCAGTTCTTC. As protein: CASSSGTSWAEQFF. The V gene is TRBV2, the J gene TRBJ2-1, with 9 bases aligning to TRBD2. V lost 5 bases and J lost 9; bases outside the gene matches: 8. CDR3 length equals 14 residues. Germline loops: CDR1 SNHLY, CDR2 FYNNEI. The entire variable domain, with the rest obtained from reference TRBV2 and TRBJ2-1, is as follows: EPEVTQTPSHQVTQMGQEVILRCVPISNHLYFYWYRQILGQKVEFLVSFYNNEISEKSEIFDDQFSVERPDGSNFTLKIRSTKLEDSAMYFCASSSGTSWAEQFFGPGTRLTVL.

This clone was observed a handful of times. V is TRBV29-1 and J is TRBJ1-1, with D possibly TRBD1 on 6 matching bases. V was clipped by 4 bases and J by 4 bases, with 16 bases between them. Germline CDR1 and CDR2: SQVTM and ANQGSEA. The CDR3 length is 14 residues. The CDR3 region has the DNA TGCAGCGTTGGTATCGATCAGGGGTTCACTGAAGCTTTCTTT. Residues: CSVGIDQGFTEAFF.

This clone occurred once. A junction boundary mismatches the germline segment, possibly from a read error. The rearrangement uses TRBV6-6 and TRBJ1-3; tentatively, D is TRBD1 (6 bases). This CDR3 comprises 16 residues. Germline CDR1 is MNHNY and CDR2 is SVGAGI (reference sequence). CDR3 sequence: CASSDSRGPSGNTIYF. CDR3 bases: TGTGCCAGCAGTGACTCCAGGGGACCCTCTGGAAACACCATATATTTT.

In its sample, this clone was seen once. The V call is TRBV18, the J call TRBJ2-1; possible D gene TRBD1, 5 bases. The CDR3 is 13 amino acids. Trimming removed 2 bases from V and 6 bases from J, with 8 bases in between. CDR1 is KGHSH, CDR2 LQKENI, per germline. CDR3 amino acids: CASSPLQVNEQFF. The CDR3 region has the DNA TGTGCCAGCTCACCATTACAGGTCAATGAGCAGTTCTTC.

The chain is built from TRBV5-4 and TRBJ2-7; 8 bases are shared with TRBD1. Germline V gene sequence: CDR1 SGHNT, CDR2 YYREEE (reference sequence). CDR3 length: 15 residues. The junction had 9 bases not matched to a gene; V was cut back by 0 bases and J by 7 bases. Here the CDR3 DNA reads TGTGCCAGCAGCTTGGCCGGGACAGGAGCTTGGGAGCAGTACTTC. Its translation is CASSLAGTGAWEQYF.

V gene TRBV5-1 combines with J gene TRBJ2-7, with TRBD1 as a possible D gene (5 bases). Germline-derived CDR1 and CDR2 are SGHRS and YFSETQ. The CDR3 consists of 14 residues. Between the trimmed V and J ends, which lost 4 bases and 2 bases, there was a span of 13 bases. CDR3 amino acids: CASSPGISTYEQYF. For the CDR3, the DNA is TGCGCCAGCAGCCCAGGGATCTCGACCTACGAGCAGTACTTC.

This clone was seen a handful of times. The chain employs TRBV19 and TRBJ1-3, with 9 bases aligning to TRBD1. This CDR3 has 19 amino acids. Germline lookup yields CDR1 LNHDA and CDR2 SQIVND (reference sequence). V was pared by 2 bases and J by 0 bases, with 11 bases of the junction left unmatched. In DNA, the CDR3 is TGTGCCAGTAGTATAACGGACAGGGGTGAGCCGGACTCTGGAAACACCATATATTTT. It codes for CASSITDRGEPDSGNTIYF.

This clone occurred a few times. The chain links TRBV28 to TRBJ2-3; 12 bases are a match to TRBD2. The CDR3 runs to 14 residues. V lost 8 bases and J lost 0; bases outside the gene matches: 0. The V gene's germline CDR1 is MDHEN and CDR2 SYDVKM. CDR3 in amino acids: CASGTSGSTDTQYF. CDR3 nucleotides: TGTGCCAGCGGGACTAGCGGGAGCACAGATACGCAGTATTTT.

The gene calls are TRBV6-5 and TRBJ1-1, with 8 bases that match TRBD1. The CDR3 extends over 13 amino acids. Looked up from germline, CDR1 is MNHEY and CDR2 is SVGAGI. The V gene end was trimmed by 7 bases and the J gene end by 7 bases; junction bases not matched to a gene: 8. Here the CDR3 DNA reads TGTGCCAGCACCGACAGGGGTTGGGGTGAAGCTTTCTTT. It encodes CASTDRGWGEAFF.